This TCR beta chain appears in the sequencing data of a study of PD-1 blockade in classical Hodgkin lymphoma. In the study overall: A 3 mg/kg intravenous dose of nivolumab was received by patients every 2 weeks. Study conclusions and caveats: At baseline, newly diagnosed patients reportedly showed less TCR diversity than healthy donors. Researchers reported that CD4+ TCR diversity, though not CD8+, rose significantly by C4D1.

In every patient, relapse followed autologous stem cell transplantation, while exposure to brentuximab vedotin differed. Patients reached a best response of complete response, partial response or progressive disease. The V and J ends lost 3 bases and 5 bases, in that order; junction bases with no gene match: 7. The CDR3 is 15 amino acids. Germline assignment: CDR1 LNHDA and CDR2 SQIVND (reference sequence). Worth noting for this clone: Its antigen is currently unknown.

Sequencing was performed with immunoSEQ multiplex PCR; in TCRdb, only in-frame clones are kept and a portion is missing. The table lists about 97,000 clones, over 70% of them singletons. Sequenced material: peripheral blood mononuclear cells (PBMCs), taken at baseline. The TCR originated in a human donor with classical Hodgkin lymphoma. The gene calls are TRBV19 and TRBJ2-1; 7 nucleotides agree with TRBD2. Here the CDR3 reads CASSILSGHHNEQFF. CDR3 nucleotides: TGTGCCAGTAGTATTCTTAGCGGGCATCACAATGAGCAGTTCTTC. Drawing the rest from reference TRBV19 and TRBJ2-1, the complete variable domain is DGGITQSPKYLFRKEGQNVTLSCEQNLNHDAMYWYRQDPGQGLRLIYYSQIVNDFQKGDIAEGYSVSREKKESFPLTVTSAQKNPTAFYLCASSILSGHHNEQFFGPGTRLTVL.